The clone carrying this T cell receptor beta chain has more than one count but fewer than ten. Its antigen is not known. The data belong to a study of cytomegalovirus exposure and HLA in healthy donors. PCR primers comprised 60 Vbeta and 13 Jbeta primers. Sequenced by immunoSEQ multiplex PCR; TCRdb stores in-frame clones only, minus some. The repertoire holds 110,000 to 150,000 clones, with over 80% as singletons. Broader study findings: In a later analysis, across HLA loci, associated TCR counts were highest for DRB1, lowest for HLA-C.

Between the trimmed V and J ends, which lost 2 bases and 4 bases, there was a span of 13 bases. Germline loops: CDR1 SGHTA, CDR2 FQGTGA. The CDR3 length is 15 residues. The source is a male donor in good health and CMV-seronegative. The chain carries TRBV7-3 and TRBJ2-3; perhaps TRBD1 as D (6 bases). The sequenced sample was PBMCs. CDR3 sequence: CASSLWSGDPDTQYF. The CDR3, as DNA: TGTGCCAGCAGCTTATGGTCAGGGGATCCAGATACGCAGTATTTT.